The present T cell receptor (beta chain) was sequenced within a study of tumor T cells in aggressive B-cell lymphoma. Some clones are missing from TCRdb's copy, which holds only in-frame ones; the method was immunoSEQ multiplex PCR. The table records around 1,600 clones, 90% to 95% of them present only once. This CDR3 region has 17 residues. Germline V gene data show CDR1 as SEHNR and CDR2 as FQNEAQ (reference sequence). Trimming cost V 5 bases and J 6 bases; bases outside gene matches: 19. The sequencing input was tumor tissue. The V call is TRBV7-9, the J call TRBJ2-7; 7 bases fit TRBD1. This receptor was taken from an adult with diffuse large B cell lymphoma. Some clones in this sample may be carry-over from other donors' samples. The CDR3 reads CASSRPFLDRTSAEQYF. The CDR3 DNA is TGTGCCAGCAGCCGTCCCTTCCTGGACAGGACCTCGGCCGAGCAGTACTTC.